Below, 30 T cell receptor beta chains from the same sample are listed, as sequenced in a study of blood T cell repertoires in COVID-19. Measured with immunoSEQ multiplex PCR; TCRdb has only the in-frame clones, and not every one. Here the sample spans over 150,000 clones, around 84% being singletons. Sequencing used peripheral blood. The receptors stem from a human donor in a cohort sampled during active COVID-19.

The CDR3 DNA sequence: TGTGCCAGCAGCACCCCCGGGACAGGAAAGGTGATAGTGTTTTTT. It specifies CASSTPGTGKVIVFF. The chain recombines TRBV28 with TRBJ1-4; 8 bases align to TRBD1. Germline CDR1 is MDHEN and CDR2 is SYDVKM. The CDR3 sequence is 15 residues long. V was clipped by 6 bases and J by 15 bases; unmatched bases: 18.

There are a few counts of this clone. The rearrangement joins TRBV11-2 to TRBJ1-4; 8 nucleotides line up with TRBD1. The ends lost 1 base at V and 8 bases at J; junction bases unmatched: 3. Germline-derived CDR1 and CDR2 are SGHAT and FQNNGV. CDR3 length: 14 amino acids. CDR3 sequence reads: CASSLGQGAEKLFF. CDR3 bases: TGTGCCAGCAGCTTAGGGCAGGGGGCGGAAAAACTGTTTTTT.

V gene TRBV13 combines with J gene TRBJ2-5; a weak D match, TRBD1 (6 bases). The V and J ends lost 4 bases and 2 bases respectively, with 11 bases between them. CDR1 and CDR2 from the germline V gene are PRHDT and FYEKMQ (reference sequence). The CDR3 is 14 residues long. The CDR3 sequence is CASSWTENQETQYF. Written as DNA, the CDR3 is TGTGCCAGCAGCTGGACAGAAAATCAAGAGACCCAGTACTTC.

The chain carries TRBV29-1 and TRBJ2-7; D gene uncertain. Trimming took off 6 bases at V and 1 base at J, with 13 bases between the two ends. The germline V gene encodes CDR1 SQVTM and CDR2 ANQGSEA. The CDR3 is 13 amino acids. The CDR3 DNA reads as TGCAGCGTACGACCCGACACATCCTACGAGCAGTACTTC. It is translated as CSVRPDTSYEQYF.

The chain links TRBV5-6 to TRBJ2-7; tentatively, D is TRBD1 (6 bases). V lost 7 bases to trimming and J lost 1 base, with 15 bases between them. CDR1 SGHDT and CDR2 YYEEEE come from the germline V gene. The CDR3 is 14 residues long. The CDR3 sequence: CASSPGGHSYEQYF. The CDR3 coding sequence is TGTGCCAGCTCCCCTGGGGGACATTCCTACGAGCAGTACTTC.

CDR3 residues: CASSLTFGLAGVLSYNEQFF. In DNA, the CDR3 is TGCGCCAGCAGCTTGACTTTCGGTCTAGCGGGAGTATTGTCCTACAATGAGCAGTTCTTC. This chain links TRBV5-1 with TRBJ2-1; 10 bases are a match to TRBD2. Germline V gives CDR1 SGHRS, CDR2 YFSETQ. The CDR3 runs to 20 residues. V dropped 1 base and J dropped 1; count of bases not matched to a gene: 14.

This clone showed up just a few times. The chain is built from TRBV4-1 and TRBJ2-3; TRBD1 aligns across 7 bases. The V gene end was trimmed by 1 base and the J gene end by 3 bases; junction bases not matched to a gene: 7. This CDR3 contains 16 residues. The germline V gene encodes CDR1 MGHRA and CDR2 YSYEKL. The CDR3 bases are TGCGCCAGCAGCCAAGGGTACAGGGGAGTGACAGATACGCAGTATTTT. As protein: CASSQGYRGVTDTQYF.

This clone was observed a few times. This sequence joins TRBV6-4 and TRBJ2-7; D perhaps matches TRBD2 (5 bases). The CDR3 extends over 15 amino acids. V shed 2 bases and J shed 3 bases, with 14 bases lying between them. Looked up from germline, CDR1 is MRHNA and CDR2 is SNTAGT. CDR3 region: CASSDKRTGFYEQYF. CDR3 coding DNA: TGTGCCAGCAGTGACAAGAGGACGGGATTCTACGAGCAGTACTTC.

The chain links TRBV4-1 to TRBJ2-7, with D perhaps matching TRBD2 (6 bases). The CDR3 is 16 residues long. The germline V and J ends were trimmed by 0 bases and 7 bases, with 19 bases remaining between them. Germline CDR1 and CDR2: MGHRA and YSYEKL. The CDR3 protein is CASSQEEGLPYWEQYF. CDR3 sequence (DNA): TGCGCCAGCAGCCAAGAGGAGGGGCTACCTTATTGGGAGCAGTACTTC.

The gene calls are TRBV6-5 and TRBJ2-1; 8 bases line up with TRBD2. Germline CDR1 and CDR2: MNHEY and SVGAGI. The CDR3 runs to 15 residues. Losses at the gene ends were 0 bases for V and 6 bases for J; bases not matched to a gene: 4. The CDR3 coding sequence is TGTGCCAGCAGTTACTCAAGCAGCGGGGGCAATGAGCAGTTCTTC. Amino acids: CASSYSSSGGNEQFF.

Only a few counts were recorded for this clone. V and J are TRBV3-1 (or the pseudogene TRBV3-2) and TRBJ1-5; D gene ambiguous. Looked up from germline, CDR1 is LGHDT and CDR2 is YNNKEL (reference sequence). The CDR3 runs to 15 residues. V lost 2 bases to trimming and J lost 6 bases, with 14 bases between them. CDR3: CASSQTWPAGQPQHF. The CDR3 DNA reads as TGTGCCAGCAGCCAAACCTGGCCAGCAGGTCAGCCCCAGCATTTT.

The chain employs TRBV3-1 (or the pseudogene TRBV3-2) and TRBJ2-7; 13 bases align to TRBD2. This CDR3 is built from 16 residues. Trimming took 6 bases from V and 2 from J; bases not matched to a gene: 7. Germline V lookup: CDR1 LGHDT, CDR2 YNNKEL (reference sequence). In nucleotides, the CDR3 is TGTGCCAGCAGTCCTCTGGGACTAGCGGGACCCTACGAGCAGTACTTC. It encodes CASSPLGLAGPYEQYF.

The CDR3 nucleotides are TGCGCCAGCAGCTTGGGTTACAGGGGGAGCTTATCCTACGAGCAGTACTTC. Amino acid sequence: CASSLGYRGSLSYEQYF. V and J are TRBV5-1 and TRBJ2-7, with 8 bases identical to TRBD1. CDR1 SGHRS and CDR2 YFSETQ come from the germline V gene. Germline trimming cut 0 bases from V and 1 base from J; bases unmatched to any gene: 9. The CDR3 length is 17 residues.

This clone was counted between two and nine times. The rearrangement uses TRBV18 and TRBJ2-1, with 9 bases fitting TRBD2. Trimming removed 4 bases from V and 5 bases from J; junction bases left unmatched: 3. Per germline, CDR1 KGHSH and CDR2 LQKENI. The length of the CDR3 is 14 residues. CDR3 residues: CASSLASGNNEQFF. CDR3 bases: TGTGCCAGCTCACTAGCTAGCGGGAACAATGAGCAGTTCTTC.

This clone has more than one count but fewer than ten. The chain employs TRBV5-6 and TRBJ1-1; D might be TRBD1 (5 bases). The germline gives CDR1 SGHDT, CDR2 YYEEEE. This CDR3 has 15 amino acids. V gave up 4 bases and J gave up 0 bases, with 13 bases separating them. The CDR3 nucleotides are TGTGCCAGCAGCGTAGGCGGGACGGTGAACACTGAAGCTTTCTTT. This sequence encodes CASSVGGTVNTEAFF.

This clone came up once. The rearrangement uses TRBV6-5 and TRBJ1-3; no clear D gene. The CDR3 has 16 amino acids. Per germline, CDR1 MNHEY and CDR2 SVGAGI. V gave up 2 bases and J gave up 0 bases, with 11 bases separating them. CDR3 region: CASSYLGASSGNTIYF. For the CDR3, the DNA is TGTGCCAGCAGTTACCTGGGCGCCAGCTCTGGAAACACCATATATTTT.

This clone came up a few times. The J gene is TRBJ2-7, the V gene TRBV28, with a possible D match to TRBD1 (6 bases). The CDR3 is 15 residues long. Germline-derived CDR1 and CDR2 are MDHEN and SYDVKM. V lost 6 bases, J lost 0 bases, and 15 bases lay in between. The CDR3, as DNA: TGTGCCAGCAGGGAAACAGGGACCGACTCCTACGAGCAGTACTTC. Translation gives CASRETGTDSYEQYF.

The chain carries TRBV5-1 and TRBJ2-1; 9 bases agree with TRBD1. The germline V gene encodes CDR1 SGHRS and CDR2 YFSETQ. V lost 4 bases and J lost 10; bases outside the gene matches: 15. The CDR3 spans 16 residues. The CDR3 region is CASSIHQDRGLGEQFF. The CDR3 nucleotides read TGCGCCAGCAGCATTCATCAGGACAGGGGATTAGGCGAGCAGTTCTTC. Full variable domain (remainder filled in from reference TRBV5-1 and TRBJ2-1): KAGVTQTPRYLIKTRGQQVTLSCSPISGHRSVSWYQQTPGQGLQFLFEYFSETQRNKGNFPGRFSGRQFSNSRSEMNVSTLELGDSALYLCASSIHQDRGLGEQFFGPGTRLTVL.

This chain uses TRBV6-5 with TRBJ1-1, with TRBD1 matching 9 bases. CDR1 is MNHEY, CDR2 SVGAGI, per germline. The V and J ends lost 5 bases and 5 bases, in that order; junction bases with no gene match: 6. The CDR3 loop spans 14 amino acids. CDR3 nucleotide sequence: TGTGCCAGCAGTACGACAGGGGGAAAGACTGAAGCTTTCTTT. The encoded protein is CASSTTGGKTEAFF.

The chain links TRBV7-9 to TRBJ2-6, with D possibly matching TRBD1 (7 bases). Trimming took off 5 bases at V and 0 bases at J, with 8 bases between the two ends. Looked up from germline, CDR1 is SEHNR and CDR2 is FQNEAQ (reference sequence). The CDR3 is 15 residues long. The CDR3 nucleotides read TGTGCCAGCAGCCAGGGGGGCTCTGGGGCCAACGTCCTGACTTTC. Residues: CASSQGGSGANVLTF.

The J gene is TRBJ2-1, the V gene TRBV2, with TRBD2 matching over 8 bases. With 4 bases clipped from V and 10 bases from J, the junction kept 18 bases outside the gene matches. This CDR3 spans 17 amino acids. Germline values: CDR1 SNHLY, CDR2 FYNNEI. CDR3 in amino acids: CASSGDRGLARSREQFF. The DNA for the CDR3 is TGTGCCAGCAGTGGAGACCGTGGACTAGCTAGATCGAGAGAGCAGTTCTTC.

This sequence joins TRBV6-4 and TRBJ2-1; 14 bases match TRBD2. This CDR3 region has 14 residues. Germline V CDR1 and CDR2: MRHNA, SNTAGT. Trimming at V came to 6 bases and at J to 10 bases, leaving 5 bases not matched to a gene. CDR3 coding DNA: TGTGCCAGCAGCGAGGGACTAGCGGGAGTCGAGCAGTTCTTC. Residues: CASSEGLAGVEQFF.

In DNA, the CDR3 is TGTGCCAGCAGCTTGCGGGGGGACTCTGCTCAGTACTTC. Its translation: CASSLRGDSAQYF. The chain employs TRBV7-2 and TRBJ2-4, with 8 bases that match TRBD2. Germline lookup yields CDR1 SGHTA and CDR2 FQGNSA. The J segment lost 12 bases and the V segment lost 3 bases, leaving 7 bases of the junction unmatched. CDR3 length: 13 residues.

V usage is TRBV28 and J usage is TRBJ2-7; TRBD1 might be the D (6 bases). The CDR3 runs to 11 residues. Germline assignment: CDR1 MDHEN and CDR2 SYDVKM. V lost 11 bases and J 8 bases, leaving 16 bases between the germline ends. In DNA form, the CDR3 reads TGTGCCTCCTTCGGGGACAAGAAGCAGTACTTC. This gives the protein CASFGDKKQYF. Full variable domain (missing parts from reference TRBV28 and TRBJ2-7): DVKVTQSSRYLVKRTGEKVFLECVQDMDHENMFWYRQDPGLGLRLIYFSYDVKMKEKGDIPEGYSVSREKKERFSLILESASTNQTSMYLCASFGDKKQYFGPGTRLTVT.

The chain recombines TRBV4-1 with TRBJ2-1, with 9 bases lining up with TRBD2. Trimming removed 1 base from V and 0 bases from J; junction bases left unmatched: 7. Germline V lookup: CDR1 MGHRA, CDR2 YSYEKL. The CDR3 extends over 18 amino acids. CDR3 sequence: CASSQVSSGVSSYNEQFF. CDR3 nucleotide sequence: TGCGCCAGCAGCCAAGTTTCTAGCGGGGTAAGCTCCTACAATGAGCAGTTCTTC.

The CDR3 bases are TGTGCCAGCAGCTTAGGCCCCCGTGGACTAGCGGAGATCAATGAGCAGTTCTTC. Its protein is CASSLGPRGLAEINEQFF. The chain is built from TRBV13 and TRBJ2-1, with 10 bases that match TRBD2. Losses at the gene ends were 0 bases for V and 6 bases for J; bases not matched to a gene: 11. The CDR3 is made up of 18 amino acids. Germline assignment: CDR1 PRHDT and CDR2 FYEKMQ (reference sequence).

The chain joins TRBV5-1 to TRBJ2-5, with TRBD2 identical over 13 bases. CDR1 and CDR2 from the germline V gene are SGHRS and YFSETQ. With V trimmed by 4 bases and J by 3 bases, 9 bases remained unmatched. This CDR3 contains 17 residues. CDR3 sequence reads: CASSTARTSGRKETQYF. CDR3 sequence (DNA): TGCGCCAGCAGCACCGCTCGGACTAGCGGGAGAAAAGAGACCCAGTACTTC.

Ten or more counts support this clone. V usage is TRBV10-3 and J usage is TRBJ1-6, with a tentative D call TRBD1 (6 bases). With 5 bases removed from V and 7 bases from J, the gap between germline ends came to 6 bases. Germline V lookup: CDR1 ENHRY, CDR2 SYGVKD. This CDR3 region has 12 residues. The CDR3 is CAISRGNSPLHF. DNA of the CDR3: TGTGCCATCAGTAGGGGGAATTCACCCCTCCACTTT.

V and J are TRBV18 and TRBJ1-1; D gene unclear. Germline CDR1 and CDR2: KGHSH and LQKENI. Trimming removed 3 bases from V and 1 base from J, with 6 bases in between. The CDR3 has 13 amino acids. CDR3 bases: TGTGCCAGCTCACCGTCAGGGAACACTGAAGCTTTCTTT. Protein: CASSPSGNTEAFF.

The chain employs TRBV11-2 and TRBJ2-1, with 16 nucleotides matching TRBD2. After removal of 5 bases from V and 1 base from J, the junction contained 8 bases not matched to a gene. The CDR3 contains 19 residues. Per the germline V gene, CDR1 is SGHAT and CDR2 is FQNNGV. The CDR3 region is CASSREPGLAGGSYNEQFF. The CDR3 nucleotides are TGTGCCAGCAGCCGGGAGCCGGGACTAGCGGGAGGGTCCTACAATGAGCAGTTCTTC.